This entry is about one T cell receptor (beta chain). Its antigen is unidentified. The table came from immunoSEQ multiplex PCR; TCRdb's copy has only in-frame clones and leaves some out. Here the sample spans roughly 60,000 clones, 60% to 85% being singletons. This sample stems from a study of T cell responses to AZD1222 COVID-19 vaccine. The V gene's germline CDR1 is MDHEN and CDR2 SYDVKM. Trimming removed 7 bases at V and 6 bases at J, with 12 bases between. The CDR3 has 13 amino acids. Findings and caveats of the study: Spike-specific TCRs gained breadth and depth after people received two AZD1222 doses. Mapped onto spike, vaccine-associated CD4 TCRs spanned it and were dominant at 160-218 and 743-854.

The sequence was collected from an adult who received the AZD1222 COVID-19 vaccine. This chain connects TRBV28 to TRBJ2-2; no clear D gene. Here the sequenced sample was peripheral blood, taken 28 days after the second AZD1222 dose. CDR3 sequence reads: CASNRPAAGELFF. In DNA, the CDR3 is TGTGCCAGCAACAGACCGGCTGCCGGGGAGCTGTTTTTT. Filled out from reference TRBV28 and TRBJ2-2, the complete variable domain reads DVKVTQSSRYLVKRTGEKVFLECVQDMDHENMFWYRQDPGLGLRLIYFSYDVKMKEKGDIPEGYSVSREKKERFSLILESASTNQTSMYLCASNRPAAGELFFGEGSRLTVL.